There are many counts of the clone carrying this T cell receptor beta chain. These data are taken from a study of regulatory T cells in long-lasting Graves disease. Indicated time point: newly diagnosed GD, antithyroid drugs for less than 3 months. From PBMCs, RNA was extracted and then used to make the TCR library. Germline V CDR1 and CDR2: SGHRS, YFSETQ. This CDR3 has 15 residues. Trimming left V 0 bases short and J 5 bases short, with 12 bases between. The authors built TCR beta libraries using iRepertoire HTBI primers and Arm-PCR of CDR3 regions. A single record per CDR3 protein comes from TCRdb applying MiXCR to the multiplex PCR reads. The data hold 580,000 or so distinct CDR3 sequences, with roughly a sixth observed a single time. The sample was also linked to a second study, of T cells in Graves' hyperthyroidism and ophthalmopathy. This second report adds: Blood also carried most thyroid clonotypes expanded above 0.001.

This material consisted of peripheral blood mononuclear cells (PBMCs), taken at new diagnosis, from a patient treated with antithyroid drugs. This TCR was recovered from a man between 18 and 35 years old with Graves disease. The chain recombines TRBV5-1 with TRBJ2-1; D is ambiguous. The CDR3 DNA sequence: TGCGCCAGCAGCTTGGTTCCGACGGCCGACAATGAGCAGTTCTTC. Residues: CASSLVPTADNEQFF. The entire variable domain, with the rest obtained from reference TRBV5-1 and TRBJ2-1, is as follows: KAGVTQTPRYLIKTRGQQVTLSCSPISGHRSVSWYQQTPGQGLQFLFEYFSETQRNKGNFPGRFSGRQFSNSRSEMNVSTLELGDSALYLCASSLVPTADNEQFFGPGTRLTVL.